This entry features one T cell receptor (beta chain) sequence. This entry is derived from a study of blood T cell repertoires in COVID-19. The overall study: Samples of COVID-19 (acute and convalescent) were obtained from the United States, Italy and Spain.

The germline V gene has CDR1 SGHAT and CDR2 FQNNGV. CDR3 length: 15 amino acids. V was clipped by 5 bases and J by 3 bases; unmatched bases: 9. Sequencing used immunoSEQ multiplex PCR; TCRdb keeps in-frame clones, though not all of them. The table lists some 150,000 clones, roughly 90% of them singletons. The V gene is TRBV11-2, the J gene TRBJ2-5; 7 nucleotides align to TRBD1. The origin of this receptor is a woman aged 18-35 years who had recovered from COVID-19. Sequences were obtained from PBMCs or T cells enriched from blood (not recorded which). The CDR3 region has the DNA TGTGCCAGCAGCCCCAGGGGGACGGAGGAAGAGACCCAGTACTTC. Encoded protein: CASSPRGTEEETQYF.